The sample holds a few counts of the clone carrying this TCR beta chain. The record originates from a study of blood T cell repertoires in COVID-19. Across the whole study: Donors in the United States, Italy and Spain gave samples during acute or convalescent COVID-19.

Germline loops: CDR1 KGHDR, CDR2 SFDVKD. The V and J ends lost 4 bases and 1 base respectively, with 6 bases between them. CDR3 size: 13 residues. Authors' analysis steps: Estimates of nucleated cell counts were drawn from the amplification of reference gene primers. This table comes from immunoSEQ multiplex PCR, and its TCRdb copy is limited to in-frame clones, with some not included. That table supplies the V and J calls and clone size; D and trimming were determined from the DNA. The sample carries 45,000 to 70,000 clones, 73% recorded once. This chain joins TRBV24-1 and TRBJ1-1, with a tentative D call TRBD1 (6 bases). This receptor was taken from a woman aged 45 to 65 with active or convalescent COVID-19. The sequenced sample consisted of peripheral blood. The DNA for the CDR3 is TGTGCCACCAGTGAGACAGGGAACACTGAAGCTTTCTTT. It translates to CATSETGNTEAFF.